Following are 9 T cell receptor beta chains from one sample sequenced in a study of spatial heterogeneity in lung cancer. MiXCR, run by TCRdb on the 5' RACE reads, gives a single entry per CDR3 protein. The sample comprises about 36,000 distinct CDR3 sequences, 5.2% of which are singletons, and less than 35% rests with the top ten. Noted time point: sample taken at primary tumor resection. The input material, whole RNA from tumor, nontumor lung or frozen PBMC, was sequenced unsorted. The sample in question was PBMCs, obtained at surgery. The source of these receptors is a female donor with early-stage non-small cell lung cancer.

The rearrangement joins TRBV20-1 to TRBJ2-1, with a possible D match to TRBD2 (6 bases). Germline values: CDR1 DFQATT, CDR2 SNEGSKA (reference sequence). The CDR3 has 14 amino acids. Trimming took 8 bases from V and 4 from J, leaving 18 bases between them. CDR3 in amino acids: CSPTGDSLYNEQFF. CDR3 sequence (DNA): TGCAGTCCGACCGGGGACTCCCTTTACAATGAGCAGTTCTTC.

Ten or more counts support this clonotype. The genes are TRBV6-5 and TRBJ2-7, with 12 bases identical to TRBD2. The CDR3 is 15 amino acids. CDR1 is MNHEY, CDR2 SVGAGI, per germline. Germline trimming cut 6 bases from V and 3 bases from J; bases unmatched to any gene: 6. CDR3 in amino acids: CASSPGLAGHYEQYF. The DNA for the CDR3 is TGTGCCAGCAGCCCGGGACTAGCGGGCCACTACGAGCAGTACTTC.

This clonotype was seen repeatedly, ten times or more. This chain links TRBV28 with TRBJ2-1; D not resolved. This CDR3 has 14 amino acids. Trimming left V 2 bases short and J 1 base short, with 6 bases between. Germline-derived CDR1 and CDR2 are MDHEN and SYDVKM. CDR3 in amino acids: CASSLIASYNEQFF. The CDR3, as DNA: TGTGCCAGCAGTTTAATCGCATCCTACAATGAGCAGTTCTTC. The entire variable domain, with the rest obtained from reference TRBV28 and TRBJ2-1, is as follows: DVKVTQSSRYLVKRTGEKVFLECVQDMDHENMFWYRQDPGLGLRLIYFSYDVKMKEKGDIPEGYSVSREKKERFSLILESASTNQTSMYLCASSLIASYNEQFFGPGTRLTVL.

J is TRBJ2-7 and V is TRBV27, with 14 bases matching TRBD2. The CDR3 is 15 amino acids. CDR1 and CDR2 (germline): MNHEY, SMNVEV (reference sequence). Trimming at V came to 9 bases and at J to 3 bases, leaving 7 bases not matched to a gene. CDR3 sequence: CASGTSGSVIYEQYF. CDR3 nucleotides: TGTGCCAGTGGGACTAGCGGGAGTGTGATCTACGAGCAGTACTTC.

This clonotype was seen only a few times. The rearrangement uses TRBV7-2 and TRBJ2-1; 7 nucleotides line up with TRBD2. V shed 1 base, J shed 9 bases, and the junction held 9 bases outside the gene matches. The CDR3 covers 15 residues. The V gene's germline CDR1 is SGHTA and CDR2 FQGNSA. CDR3 in DNA: TGTGCCAGCAGCTTAGAAGGCGGGAGAGGAGGTGAGCAGTTCTTC. Protein: CASSLEGGRGGEQFF.

Ten or more counts support this clonotype. The chain combines TRBV10-3 with TRBJ2-1; 10 bases are shared with TRBD2. J gave up 8 bases and V 10 bases, and 11 bases lay outside the gene matches. This CDR3 contains 14 residues. Germline CDR1 and CDR2: ENHRY and SYGVKD. CDR3 loop: CATHRRLAGDEQFF. The CDR3 DNA follows: TGTGCCACCCACAGGAGACTAGCGGGCGATGAGCAGTTCTTC.

This clonotype was counted at least ten times. This rearrangement joins TRBV6-1 to TRBJ2-3, with 9 bases identical to TRBD2. Germline V gene lookup returns CDR1 MNHNS and CDR2 SASEGT. V lost 2 bases to trimming and J lost 5 bases; unmatched junction nucleotides: 8. This CDR3 has 16 amino acids. The CDR3 here is CASSENAGGRRDTQYF. The DNA for the CDR3 is TGTGCCAGCAGTGAAAACGCGGGGGGGCGGAGAGATACGCAGTATTTT.

In its sample, this clonotype was seen many times. The chain has TRBV19 and TRBJ1-5, with D perhaps TRBD1 (6 bases). Per germline, CDR1 LNHDA and CDR2 SQIVND (reference sequence). Trimming pared 5 bases from V and 7 bases from J, leaving 12 bases between. The CDR3 is made up of 13 amino acids. In nucleotides, the CDR3 is TGTGCCAGTAGTTTACAGGGACGCCAGCCCCAGCATTTT. Protein product: CASSLQGRQPQHF.

This clonotype was detected ten times or more. The chain links TRBV5-1 to TRBJ2-2; no firm D call. The CDR3 sequence is 13 residues long. Trimming cost V 2 bases and J 5 bases, with 7 bases left between them. From germline, CDR1 is SGHRS and CDR2 YFSETQ. The CDR3, as DNA: TGCGCCAGCAGCTTACGGTTAACCGGGGAGCTGTTTTTT. It yields the protein CASSLRLTGELFF.